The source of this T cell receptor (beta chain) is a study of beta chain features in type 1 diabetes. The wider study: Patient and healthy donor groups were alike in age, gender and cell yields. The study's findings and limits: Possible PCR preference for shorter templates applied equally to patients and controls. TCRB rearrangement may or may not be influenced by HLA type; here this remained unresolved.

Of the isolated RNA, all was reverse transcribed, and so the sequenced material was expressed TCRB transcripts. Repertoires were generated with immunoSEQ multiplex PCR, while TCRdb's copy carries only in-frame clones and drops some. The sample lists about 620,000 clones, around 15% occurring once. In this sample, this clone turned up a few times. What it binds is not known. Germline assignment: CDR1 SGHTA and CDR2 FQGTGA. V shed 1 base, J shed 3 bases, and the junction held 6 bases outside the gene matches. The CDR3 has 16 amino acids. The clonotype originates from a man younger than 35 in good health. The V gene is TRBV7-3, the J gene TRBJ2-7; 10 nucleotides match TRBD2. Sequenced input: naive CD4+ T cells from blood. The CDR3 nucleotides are TGTGCCAGCAGCTTAATGTCTCTAGCGGGAGACTACGAGCAGTACTTC. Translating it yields CASSLMSLAGDYEQYF.